The 4 T cell receptor beta chains presented below share a single source sample, sequenced in a study of shared clonotypes between healthy human individuals. Some clones are missing from TCRdb's copy, which holds only in-frame ones; the method was immunoSEQ multiplex PCR. Of millions of clones listed, more than 80% are singletons. The sequencing input was naive CD4+ T cells sorted from blood. Subset specified: CD45RA+ positively selected. These receptor sequences come from a young man in good health.

The rearrangement uses TRBV6-5 and TRBJ2-2; D may be TRBD1 (5 bases). Germline loops: CDR1 MNHEY, CDR2 SVGAGI. The CDR3 is 13 residues long. Trimming shortened V by 6 bases and J by 6 bases, and 11 bases separated the two germline ends. The CDR3 protein is CASSRDSSGELFF. The CDR3 DNA reads as TGTGCCAGCAGCCGCGACAGTTCCGGGGAGCTGTTTTTT.

The chain joins TRBV27 to TRBJ2-2, with D tentatively TRBD1 (6 bases). The length of the CDR3 is 15 residues. From germline, CDR1 is MNHEY and CDR2 SMNVEV (reference sequence). V was clipped by 5 bases and J by 4 bases, with 14 bases between them. The CDR3 coding sequence is TGTGCCAGCAGTCAGAACAGGGACCCCACCGGGGAGCTGTTTTTT. Encoded protein: CASSQNRDPTGELFF.

This clone was recorded only once. The V and J genes are TRBV4-1 and TRBJ1-4, with a possible D match to TRBD1 (6 bases). The V end lost 2 bases, the J end lost 5 bases, and 12 bases lay between the germline ends. This CDR3 has 15 amino acids. Germline V CDR1 and CDR2: MGHRA, YSYEKL. CDR3 sequence (DNA): TGCGCCAGCAGCCAACTCGGGACACCCAATGAAAAACTGTTTTTT. This sequence encodes CASSQLGTPNEKLFF.

The rearrangement joins TRBV2 to TRBJ1-3; TRBD1 agrees at 7 bases. This CDR3 comprises 17 residues. CDR1 and CDR2 from the germline V gene are SNHLY and FYNNEI. The trim removed 8 bases at V and 0 bases at J, leaving 13 bases unmatched. The CDR3 here is CASGEGDSSISGNTIYF. CDR3 DNA: TGTGCCAGCGGGGAGGGGGACAGCTCTATCTCTGGAAACACCATATATTTT. Looking up the rest from reference TRBV2 and TRBJ1-3 gives the full variable domain: EPEVTQTPSHQVTQMGQEVILRCVPISNHLYFYWYRQILGQKVEFLVSFYNNEISEKSEIFDDQFSVERPDGSNFTLKIRSTKLEDSAMYFCASGEGDSSISGNTIYFGEGSWLTVV.